The subject of this entry is one T cell receptor (beta chain). As yet, its antigen is unknown. This sample was included in a study of CD8 T cells in Susac syndrome. As for the study in general: There were roughly six sequenced Susac syndrome patients with active disease and under 10 in remission. There were Susac syndrome patients who were therapy-naive at blood draw, others on corticosteroids, and others on intravenous immunoglobulin alone. The study, taken as a whole, reports: The study's TCR sequencing and HLA analysis covered a relatively small number of individuals, and the study acknowledged this.

The CDR3 contains 15 residues. J lost 1 base, V lost 6 bases, and 8 bases had no gene match. Germline lookup yields CDR1 MNHEY and CDR2 SMNVEV (reference sequence). RNA amounts of roughly 0.5 to 1 ug underwent reverse transcription with random hexamers. With immunoSEQ multiplex PCR, TCR beta CDR3 was amplified across 54 Vbeta and 13 Jbeta. TCRdb analysed the immunoSEQ multiplex PCR reads with MiXCR anew, one entry per CDR3 protein. The profile shows about 150,000 distinct CDR3 sequences, 95% to 97% of them singletons. The clonotype originates from a human donor with Susac syndrome. Sequencing was done on a sample of CD4+ T cells from PBMCs. The chain joins TRBV27 to TRBJ1-1; 7 bases line up with TRBD1. The CDR3 DNA reads as TGTGCCAGCAGAACTTCCGGGACAGCGAACACTGAAGCTTTCTTT. Translating gives CASRTSGTANTEAFF.